The TCR beta chain under discussion was sequenced for a study of radiation and T cells in renal cell carcinoma. Time point in this sample: blood 4 weeks post-SBRT, at nephrectomy. Stated treatment: 15 Gy SBRT to primary tumor, nephrectomy 4 weeks later. Nephrectomy followed 15 Gy stereotactic body radiation by 4 weeks. The patient's renal cell carcinoma had clear cell pathology. Assay used: immunoSEQ multiplex PCR; TCRdb lists only in-frame clones, some missing. The profile shows around 100,000 clones, 84% of them singletons. Germline CDR1 reads LGHNA; CDR2 reads YNFKEQ. V gave up 0 bases and J gave up 3 bases, with 9 bases separating them. The length of the CDR3 is 14 residues.

The sequence was collected from a man aged 55 to 70 with renal cell carcinoma. The V gene is TRBV4-2, the J gene TRBJ2-7; D perhaps matches TRBD1 (5 bases). The sequences come from blood, collected from a patient whose treatment included radiotherapy and nephrectomy. CDR3 sequence: CASSQETVGYEQYF. The CDR3 DNA is TGTGCCAGCAGCCAAGAGACAGTTGGCTACGAGCAGTACTTC.